Listed here are 11 T cell receptor beta chains from one sample, sequenced in a study of blood T cell repertoires in COVID-19. Measured with immunoSEQ multiplex PCR; TCRdb has only the in-frame clones, and not every one. This table holds about 110,000 clones, 85% to 90% found once. The specimen was peripheral blood. Receptors originate from a woman of 80 years or more with acute or convalescent COVID-19.

This clone was counted a single time. The chain recombines TRBV19 with TRBJ2-1; 8 bases fit TRBD1. The V and J ends lost 5 bases and 6 bases, in that order; junction bases with no gene match: 6. This CDR3 has 14 amino acids. Germline assignment: CDR1 LNHDA and CDR2 SQIVND (reference sequence). This CDR3 reads CASSPGQGSNEQFF. CDR3 bases: TGTGCCAGTAGTCCAGGACAGGGTAGCAATGAGCAGTTCTTC.

This clone was picked up one time. The chain couples TRBV4-2 to TRBJ1-3; the match to TRBD1 covers 7 bases. Germline CDR1 LGHNA, CDR2 YNFKEQ. CDR3 length: 17 amino acids. With 3 bases clipped from V and 0 bases from J, the junction kept 8 bases outside the gene matches. CDR3 DNA sequence: TGTGCCAGCAGCCATCTCCCTGGACAGGACTCTGGAAACACCATATATTTT. Translated: CASSHLPGQDSGNTIYF.

The rearrangement uses TRBV7-8 and TRBJ2-7, with 8 nucleotides matching TRBD1. The CDR3 is 13 residues long. With 5 bases clipped from V and 3 bases from J, the junction kept 3 bases outside the gene matches. From germline, CDR1 is SGHVS and CDR2 FQNEAQ. CDR3 DNA: TGTGCCAGCAGCGTACAGGGGGGCTACGAGCAGTACTTC. It encodes CASSVQGGYEQYF.

V usage is TRBV18 and J usage is TRBJ2-5, with 7 positions matching TRBD1. Germline V gives CDR1 KGHSH, CDR2 LQKENI. V gave up 5 bases and J gave up 0 bases; unmatched junction bases: 6. The CDR3 loop spans 15 amino acids. Here the CDR3 DNA reads TGTGCCAGCTCAAGACAGGGCTCGTACCAAGAGACCCAGTACTTC. Translating it yields CASSRQGSYQETQYF.

The chain has TRBV19 and TRBJ2-3; tentative D call: TRBD2 (6 bases). There are 14 residues in the CDR3. The V and J ends lost 9 bases and 2 bases respectively, with 15 bases between them. Germline V lookup: CDR1 LNHDA, CDR2 SQIVND (reference sequence). The CDR3 loop reads CASKTGGFTDTQYF. Written as DNA, the CDR3 is TGTGCCAGCAAAACCGGAGGGTTCACAGATACGCAGTATTTT.

V is TRBV30 and J is TRBJ2-1; weak D call: TRBD1 (6 bases). The germline CDR1 and CDR2 sequences are GTSNPN and SVGIG (reference sequence). The CDR3 has 12 amino acids. The V end was cut by 2 bases, the J end by 13 bases, with 15 bases between. CDR3 DNA: TGTGCCTGGAGTAGACAGACAGGATTTCAGTTCTTC. Translated, it gives CAWSRQTGFQFF. The variable domain in full, completed from reference TRBV30 and TRBJ2-1, reads SQTIHQWPATLVQPVGSPLSLECTVEGTSNPNLYWYRQAAGRGLQLLFYSVGIGQISSEVPQNLSASRPQDRQFILSSKKLLLSDSGFYLCAWSRQTGFQFFGPGTRLTVL.

The chain combines TRBV11-2 with TRBJ2-7, with 7 positions matching TRBD2. Trimming removed 3 bases from V and 2 bases from J; junction bases left unmatched: 4. Germline CDR1 SGHAT, CDR2 FQNNGV. The CDR3 runs 14 residues. CDR3 DNA sequence: TGTGCCAGCAGCTTTTACAGCGGGGCCTACGAGCAGTACTTC. Encoded protein: CASSFYSGAYEQYF.

This chain's CDR3 is CASSTRTGAVNEKLFF. CDR3 DNA: TGCGCCAGCAGCACCCGGACAGGGGCAGTTAATGAAAAACTGTTTTTT. V and J are TRBV5-1 and TRBJ1-4, with TRBD1 identical over 9 bases. V trimming: 4 bases; J trimming: 4 bases; junction bases outside the gene matches: 8. This CDR3 contains 16 residues. Germline V gene sequence: CDR1 SGHRS, CDR2 YFSETQ.

The V gene is TRBV14, the J gene TRBJ2-3, with 8 bases fitting TRBD2. V shed 3 bases and J 5 bases; nucleotides not matched to a gene: 7. Germline loops: CDR1 SGHDN, CDR2 FVKESK. This CDR3 has 15 amino acids. The CDR3 spells CASSHVGLGIDTQYF. The CDR3 nucleotides are TGTGCCAGCAGCCACGTGGGACTAGGAATAGATACGCAGTATTTT.

The J gene is TRBJ2-7, the V gene TRBV3-1 (or the pseudogene TRBV3-2); perhaps TRBD2 as D (6 bases). From germline, CDR1 is LGHDT and CDR2 YNNKEL (reference sequence). The CDR3 consists of 17 residues. Trimming cost V 2 bases and J 0 bases, with 17 bases left between them. The CDR3 sequence: CASSQITLAGRSYEQYF. CDR3 nucleotides: TGTGCCAGCAGCCAAATCACGCTGGCGGGGCGCTCCTACGAGCAGTACTTC.

V gene TRBV27 combines with J gene TRBJ2-2; a weak D match, TRBD1 (5 bases). CDR3 length: 15 amino acids. The V end lost 3 bases, the J end lost 4 bases, and 12 bases lay between the germline ends. In germline, CDR1 is MNHEY, CDR2 SMNVEV (reference sequence). The CDR3 spells CASSLLPQGTGELFF. CDR3 bases: TGTGCCAGCAGTTTGTTACCTCAGGGCACCGGGGAGCTGTTTTTT.